This T cell receptor (beta chain) was recovered during a study of blood T cell repertoires in COVID-19. Study details: The origin of the acute and convalescent COVID-19 samples was the United States, Italy and Spain.

Trimming cost V 2 bases and J 4 bases, with 21 bases left between them. Germline V CDR1 and CDR2: SGHDT, YYEEEE. This CDR3 has 17 amino acids. Authors' processing steps: Amplified reference gene primers provided the basis for estimating nucleated cell counts. The repertoire was sequenced with immunoSEQ multiplex PCR; TCRdb's copy has only in-frame clones and lacks some. V and J calls and clone size are copied from that table; D and trimming were computed from the DNA. This sample has 180,000 or so clones; 83% occur once, and the top ten carry less than 4%. The cohort comprised adults aged 18 to 89 years residing in about two dozen US areas.

The sequence derives from a woman aged 45 to 65 in a cohort exposed to, infected with or recovered from COVID-19 (not recorded which). The sample comprised PBMCs or T cells enriched from blood (not recorded which). This rearrangement joins TRBV5-6 to TRBJ1-2, with a weak D call TRBD1 (5 bases). The CDR3 sequence: CASSFGTADGGGYGYTF. The CDR3 DNA follows: TGTGCCAGCAGCTTTGGGACTGCAGACGGGGGAGGCTATGGCTACACCTTC.